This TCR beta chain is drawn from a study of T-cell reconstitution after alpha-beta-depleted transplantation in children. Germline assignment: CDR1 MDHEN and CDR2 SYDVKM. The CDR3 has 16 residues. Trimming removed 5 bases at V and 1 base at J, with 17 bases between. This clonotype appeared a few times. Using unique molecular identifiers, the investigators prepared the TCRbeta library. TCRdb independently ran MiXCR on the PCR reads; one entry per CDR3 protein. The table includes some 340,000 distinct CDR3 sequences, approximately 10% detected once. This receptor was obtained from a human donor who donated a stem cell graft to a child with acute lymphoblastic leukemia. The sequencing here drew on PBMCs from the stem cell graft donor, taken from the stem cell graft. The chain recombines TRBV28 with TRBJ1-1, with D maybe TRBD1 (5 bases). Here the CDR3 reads CASSTYSGRPNTEAFF. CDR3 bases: TGTGCCAGCAGTACATATTCAGGGAGACCGAACACTGAAGCTTTCTTT.